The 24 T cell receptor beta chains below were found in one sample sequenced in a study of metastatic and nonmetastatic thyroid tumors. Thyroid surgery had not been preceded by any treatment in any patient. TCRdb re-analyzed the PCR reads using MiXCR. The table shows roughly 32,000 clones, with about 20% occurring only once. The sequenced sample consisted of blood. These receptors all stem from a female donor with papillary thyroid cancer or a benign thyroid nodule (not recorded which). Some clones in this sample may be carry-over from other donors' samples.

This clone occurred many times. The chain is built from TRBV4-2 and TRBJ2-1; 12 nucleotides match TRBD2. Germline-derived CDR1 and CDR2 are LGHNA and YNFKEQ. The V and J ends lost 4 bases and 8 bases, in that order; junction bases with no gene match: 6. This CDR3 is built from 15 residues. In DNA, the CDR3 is TGTGCCAGCAGCCGAGAGACTAGCGGGAGCCATGAGCAGTTCTTC. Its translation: CASSRETSGSHEQFF.

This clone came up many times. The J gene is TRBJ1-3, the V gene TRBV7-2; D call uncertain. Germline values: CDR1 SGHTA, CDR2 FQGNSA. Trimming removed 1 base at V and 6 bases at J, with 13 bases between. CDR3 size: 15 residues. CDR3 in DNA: TGTGCCAGCAGCTTAGATAGCAGTCCTGTAAACACCATATATTTT. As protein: CASSLDSSPVNTIYF.

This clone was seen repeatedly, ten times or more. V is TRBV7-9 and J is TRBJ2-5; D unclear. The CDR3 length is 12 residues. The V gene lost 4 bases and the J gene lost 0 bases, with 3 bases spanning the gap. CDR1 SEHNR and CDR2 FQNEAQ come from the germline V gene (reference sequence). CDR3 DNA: TGTGCCAGCAGCTCTTACCAAGAGACCCAGTACTTC. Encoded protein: CASSSYQETQYF.

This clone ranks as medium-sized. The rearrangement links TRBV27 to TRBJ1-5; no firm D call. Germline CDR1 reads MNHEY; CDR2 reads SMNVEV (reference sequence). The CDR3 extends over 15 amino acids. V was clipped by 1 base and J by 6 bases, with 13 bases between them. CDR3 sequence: CASSLFREGTQPQHF. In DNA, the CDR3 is TGTGCCAGCAGTTTATTTAGGGAGGGCACTCAGCCCCAGCATTTT.

The CDR3: CSARDQGGGPHEQYF. CDR3 sequence (DNA): TGCAGTGCTAGAGATCAGGGGGGAGGGCCACACGAGCAGTACTTC. The V gene is TRBV20-1, the J gene TRBJ2-7; D could derive from TRBD1 or TRBD2 (7 bases each). Looked up from germline, CDR1 is DFQATT and CDR2 is SNEGSKA (reference sequence). This CDR3 is built from 15 residues. V was clipped by 0 bases and J by 5 bases, with 17 bases between them.

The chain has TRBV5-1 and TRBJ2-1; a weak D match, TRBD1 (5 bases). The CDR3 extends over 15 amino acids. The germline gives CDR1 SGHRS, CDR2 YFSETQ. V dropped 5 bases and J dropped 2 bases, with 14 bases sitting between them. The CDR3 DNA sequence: TGCGCCAGCAGGTTCCAGGGTTTCACCTACAATGAGCAGTTCTTC. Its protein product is CASRFQGFTYNEQFF. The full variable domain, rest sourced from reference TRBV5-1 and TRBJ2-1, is KAGVTQTPRYLIKTRGQQVTLSCSPISGHRSVSWYQQTPGQGLQFLFEYFSETQRNKGNFPGRFSGRQFSNSRSEMNVSTLELGDSALYLCASRFQGFTYNEQFFGPGTRLTVL.

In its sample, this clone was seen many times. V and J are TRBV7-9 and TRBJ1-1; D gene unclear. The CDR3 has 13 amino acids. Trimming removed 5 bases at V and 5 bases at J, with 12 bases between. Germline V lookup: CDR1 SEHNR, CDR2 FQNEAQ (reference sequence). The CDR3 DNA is TGTGCCAGCAGCCTCAAGGGAGGGACTGAAGCTTTCTTT. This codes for CASSLKGGTEAFF.

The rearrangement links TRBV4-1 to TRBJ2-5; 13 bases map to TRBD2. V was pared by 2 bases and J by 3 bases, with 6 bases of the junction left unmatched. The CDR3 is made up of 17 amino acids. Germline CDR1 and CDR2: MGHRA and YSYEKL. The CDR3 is CASSQPRTSGSKETQYF. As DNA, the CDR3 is TGCGCCAGCAGCCAACCCAGGACTAGCGGGAGCAAAGAGACCCAGTACTTC.

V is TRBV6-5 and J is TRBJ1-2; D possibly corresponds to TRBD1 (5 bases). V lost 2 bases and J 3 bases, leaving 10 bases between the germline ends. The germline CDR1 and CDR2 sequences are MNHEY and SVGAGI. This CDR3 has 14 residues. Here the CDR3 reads CASSYQGKDYGYTF. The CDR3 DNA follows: TGTGCCAGCAGTTACCAGGGTAAAGACTATGGCTACACCTTC.

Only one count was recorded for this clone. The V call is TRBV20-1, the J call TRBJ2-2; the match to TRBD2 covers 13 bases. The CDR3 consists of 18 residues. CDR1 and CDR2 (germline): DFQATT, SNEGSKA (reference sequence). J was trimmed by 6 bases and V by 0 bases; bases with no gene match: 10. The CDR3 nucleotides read TGCAGTGCTAGAGATCAGACTAGCGGGGGGAGGTCGGCCGGGGAGCTGTTTTTT. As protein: CSARDQTSGGRSAGELFF.

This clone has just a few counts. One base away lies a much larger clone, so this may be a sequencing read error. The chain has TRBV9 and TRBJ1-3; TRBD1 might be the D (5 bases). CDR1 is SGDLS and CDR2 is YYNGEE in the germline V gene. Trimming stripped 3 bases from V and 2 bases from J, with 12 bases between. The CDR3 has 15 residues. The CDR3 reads CASSAPRGTGNTIYF. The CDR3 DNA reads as TGTGCCAGCAGCGCACCCCGGGGCACTGGAAACACCATATATTTT.

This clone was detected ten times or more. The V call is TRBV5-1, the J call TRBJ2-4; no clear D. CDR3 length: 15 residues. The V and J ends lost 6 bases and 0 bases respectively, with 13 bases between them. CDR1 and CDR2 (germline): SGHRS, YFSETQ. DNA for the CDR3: TGCGCCAGCATGCCCGGGCCCGTAGCCAAAAACATTCAGTACTTC. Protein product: CASMPGPVAKNIQYF.

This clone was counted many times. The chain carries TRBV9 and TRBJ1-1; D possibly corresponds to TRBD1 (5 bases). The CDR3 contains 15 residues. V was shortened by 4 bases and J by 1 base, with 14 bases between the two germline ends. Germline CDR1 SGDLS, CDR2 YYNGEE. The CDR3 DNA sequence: TGTGCCAGCAGCTTAACGGGACTCCAGAACACTGAAGCTTTCTTT. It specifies CASSLTGLQNTEAFF. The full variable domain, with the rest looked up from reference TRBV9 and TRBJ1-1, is DSGVTQTPKHLITATGQRVTLRCSPRSGDLSVYWYQQSLDQGLQFLIQYYNGEERAKGNILERFSAQQFPDLHSELNLSSLELGDSALYFCASSLTGLQNTEAFFGQGTRLTVV.

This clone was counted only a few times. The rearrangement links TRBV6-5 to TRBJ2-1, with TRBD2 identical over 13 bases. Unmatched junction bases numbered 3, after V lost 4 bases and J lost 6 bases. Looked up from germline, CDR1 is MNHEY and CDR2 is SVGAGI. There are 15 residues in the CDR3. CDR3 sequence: CASSWTSGSFNEQFF. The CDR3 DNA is TGTGCCAGCAGTTGGACTAGCGGGAGTTTCAATGAGCAGTTCTTC.

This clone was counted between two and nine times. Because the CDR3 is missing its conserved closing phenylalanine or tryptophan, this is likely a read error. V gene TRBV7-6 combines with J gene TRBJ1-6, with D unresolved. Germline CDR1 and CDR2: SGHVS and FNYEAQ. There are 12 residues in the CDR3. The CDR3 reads CAISLVNSPLHS. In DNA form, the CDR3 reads TGTGCCATCAGCTTAGTGAATTCACCCCTCCACTCT.

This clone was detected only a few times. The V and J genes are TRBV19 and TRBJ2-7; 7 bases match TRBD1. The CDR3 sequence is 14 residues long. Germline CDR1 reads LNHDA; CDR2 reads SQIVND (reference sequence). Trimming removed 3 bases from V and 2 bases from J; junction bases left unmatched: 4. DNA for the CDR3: TGTGCCAGTAGTATCAAGACAGGGCCCTACGAGCAGTACTTC. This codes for CASSIKTGPYEQYF.

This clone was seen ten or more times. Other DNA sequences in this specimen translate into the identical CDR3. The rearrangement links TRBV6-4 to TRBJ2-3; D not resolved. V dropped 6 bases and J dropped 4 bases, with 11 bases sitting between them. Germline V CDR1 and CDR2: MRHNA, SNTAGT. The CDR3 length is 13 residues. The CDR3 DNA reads TGTGCCAGCAGCTCTCACTCAGCAGATACGCAGTATTTT. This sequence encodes CASSSHSADTQYF.

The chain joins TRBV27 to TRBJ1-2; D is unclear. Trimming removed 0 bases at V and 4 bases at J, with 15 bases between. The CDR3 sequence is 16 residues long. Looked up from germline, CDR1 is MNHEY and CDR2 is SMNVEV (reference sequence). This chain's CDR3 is CASSLSSLRQIYGYTF. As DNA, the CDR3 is TGTGCCAGCAGTTTATCATCCTTGCGACAAATCTATGGCTACACCTTC.

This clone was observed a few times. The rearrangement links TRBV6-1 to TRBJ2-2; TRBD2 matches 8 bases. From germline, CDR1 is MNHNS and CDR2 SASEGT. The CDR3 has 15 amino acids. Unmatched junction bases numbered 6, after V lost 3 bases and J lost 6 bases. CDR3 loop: CASSDSGGGAGELFF. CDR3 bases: TGTGCCAGCAGTGATTCGGGAGGGGGGGCCGGGGAGCTGTTTTTT.

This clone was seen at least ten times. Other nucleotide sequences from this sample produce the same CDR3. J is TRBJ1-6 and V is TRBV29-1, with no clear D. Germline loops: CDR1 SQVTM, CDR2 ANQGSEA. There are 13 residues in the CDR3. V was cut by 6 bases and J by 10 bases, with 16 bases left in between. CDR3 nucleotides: TGCAGCGTCCAGCCCGAGGCGGACTCACCCCTCCACTTT. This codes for CSVQPEADSPLHF.

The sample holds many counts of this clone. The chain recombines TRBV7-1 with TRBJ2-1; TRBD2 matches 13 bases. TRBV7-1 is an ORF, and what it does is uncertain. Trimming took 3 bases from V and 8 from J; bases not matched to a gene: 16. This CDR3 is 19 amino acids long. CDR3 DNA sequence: TGTGCCAGCAGCTCTCTCGGGACTAGCGGGGCCTGGGGTTGGGATGAGCAGTTCTTC. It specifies CASSSLGTSGAWGWDEQFF.

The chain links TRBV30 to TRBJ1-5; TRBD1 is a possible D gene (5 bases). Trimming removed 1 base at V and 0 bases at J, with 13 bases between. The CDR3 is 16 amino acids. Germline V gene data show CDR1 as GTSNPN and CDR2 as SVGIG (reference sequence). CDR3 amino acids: CAWSAPGRDSNQPQHF. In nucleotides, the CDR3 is TGTGCCTGGAGTGCACCAGGGCGAGATAGCAATCAGCCCCAGCATTTT.

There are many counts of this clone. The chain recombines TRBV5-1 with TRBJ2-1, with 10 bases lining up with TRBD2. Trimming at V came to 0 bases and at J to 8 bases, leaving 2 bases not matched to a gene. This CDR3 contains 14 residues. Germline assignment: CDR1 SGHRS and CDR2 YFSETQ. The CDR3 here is CASSLGGTSDEQFF. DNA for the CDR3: TGCGCCAGCAGCTTGGGGGGGACTAGCGATGAGCAGTTCTTC.

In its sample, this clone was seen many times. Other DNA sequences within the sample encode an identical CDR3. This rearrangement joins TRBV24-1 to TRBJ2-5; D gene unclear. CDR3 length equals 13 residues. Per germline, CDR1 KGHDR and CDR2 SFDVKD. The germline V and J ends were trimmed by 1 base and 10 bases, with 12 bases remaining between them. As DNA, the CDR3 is TGTGCCACCAGTGATTTTTCGGAGCCGGACCAGTACTTC. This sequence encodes CATSDFSEPDQYF.